This TCR beta chain is drawn from a study of CD8 T cells in ankylosing spondylitis. V lost 5 bases, J lost 3 bases, and 5 bases stayed unmatched. Germline V gene sequence: CDR1 SGHTA, CDR2 FQGTGA. CDR3 length: 15 residues. Study observations and caveats: There were earlier reports of some motif variants in reactive arthritis synovial fluid and blood. Seven to nine highly homologous variants formed a TCR beta motif that appeared characteristic of ankylosing spondylitis blood. Disease-linked clones were CD8+ and relatively rare in peripheral blood. From matched ankylosing spondylitis synovial fluid, disease-linked clones were reportedly recovered at significantly enriched levels.

This clonotype was observed a handful of times. What it binds is not known. By quantitative 5'-RACE with molecular barcodes, the TCR beta libraries were made. TCRdb ran MiXCR on the 5' RACE reads and lists one entry per CDR3 protein. This sample has about 440,000 distinct CDR3 sequences, with roughly 17% found just once. The genes are TRBV7-3 and TRBJ2-2, with TRBD1 matching 8 bases. This TCR was recovered from a male donor with ankylosing spondylitis. Material for sequencing was blood, either unsorted or a sorted T cell fraction (not recorded which). The CDR3 DNA sequence: TGTGCCAGCAGCCTCAGGGGGCAGGACACCGGGGAGCTGTTTTTT. Protein sequence: CASSLRGQDTGELFF.